The source of this T cell receptor (beta chain) is a study of T cells after yellow fever vaccination (dated by TCRdb to between 2018 and 2021). With regard to the full study: The SMART-Seq v4 Ultra Low Input RNA kit was used to prepare libraries from fractions with low cell numbers. Bulk TCR alpha and beta repertoires were sequenced longitudinally to track T-cell clones before and after primary and booster YFV17D yellow fever vaccination. Two healthy male donors, one aged 18 to 29 and one aged 30 to 40 years, were included in the cohort. Bulk PBMC replicates and cell subsets were isolated from blood drawn at multiple timepoints before and after both primary and secondary immunization.

This sample's treatment or condition label indicates: live attenuated yellow fever vaccine strain. PBMCs were isolated from peripheral blood using a standard Ficoll-Paque protocol. CD4 and CD8 T-cell fractions were isolated with Dynabeads CD4 and CD8 positive selection kits. TriZol was used to extract RNA from bulk PBMCs, from CD4 and CD8 fractions, and from dextramer-positive and dextramer-negative fractions. Sequencing instrument: Illumina NovaSeq 6000. TCR cDNA was made using 5'RACE template switching, a step that added a universal primer site and unique molecular identifiers. cDNA synthesis was primed from both the TCR alpha and TCR beta constant segments. Library amplification involved two PCR steps, and the second step added sample barcodes and sequencing adapters. Libraries were sequenced on Illumina HiSeq 2500 (2x100 bp) or NovaSeq (2x150 bp). The authors processed their data as follows. Demultiplexing of reads and collapsing into UMI consensus sequences were performed with MIGEC, and V(D)J alignment was carried out with MiXCR. Vaccine-responding clonotypes were defined with edgeR using replicate PBMC samples, requiring FDR below 0.01 and a log2 fold change above 5 up to day 15. CD4 or CD8 identity was assigned to each bulk clonotype according to whether the clonotype was present at higher abundance in the sequenced CD4 repertoire or the sequenced CD8 repertoire. The raw public reads went through TCRdb reprocessing: fastp at Q25, MiXCR clone calling, in-frame beta chains kept. Rows with one shared CDR3 protein collapse into an entry with the most common genes and DNA. These V and J calls derive from TCRdb rather than the authors' analysis. This sample has a few hundred thousand distinct CDR3 sequences in its table, and around 5.3% of those were observed once. The ten largest clones capture around 3.5% of the sample.

This clonotype was counted ten times or more. This clone's antigen is unknown. Qualities for individual bases were not recorded, and no much larger clone is one base off. The junction shows trimming of 1 base on V and 4 bases on J, and the gene matches do not reach 3 bases of it. The CDR3 spans 15 residues, from the cysteine through the phenylalanine. Just the 45-base CDR3 DNA is kept, in frame starting at base 1. Per the germline V gene, SGHTA is the CDR1 and FQGNSA is the CDR2. Here is what the overall study found, with its caveats: Because abundant contaminating clonotypes from the bulk population could be contained in FACS-sorted repertoires, computational filtering was required. A small share of clonotypes occurred in both CD4 and CD8 compartments, likely arising from convergent recombination. Compared with the primary T-cell response, the secondary T-cell response was weaker but faster, peaking on day 5 rather than day 15. After the booster, most of the clones that had expanded following primary vaccination were detected again (96% of CD4 and around 90% of CD8), which suggests that memory was broadly maintained. Only a couple of donors were included in the study, so the extent to which the findings can be generalized is limited.

The sequence derives from a man aged 18 to 35 who received the YFV17D yellow fever vaccine. The input for sequencing was CD4+ T cells sorted from PBMCs, taken on the day of the yellow fever booster vaccination. The rearranged chain carries TRBV7-2 and TRBJ2-2; a stretch of 7 junction bases matches TRBD1. The CDR3 loop reads CASSLGAGGTGELFF. The sequence in DNA is TGTGCCAGCAGCTTAGGGGCAGGGGGCACCGGGGAGCTGTTTTTT.